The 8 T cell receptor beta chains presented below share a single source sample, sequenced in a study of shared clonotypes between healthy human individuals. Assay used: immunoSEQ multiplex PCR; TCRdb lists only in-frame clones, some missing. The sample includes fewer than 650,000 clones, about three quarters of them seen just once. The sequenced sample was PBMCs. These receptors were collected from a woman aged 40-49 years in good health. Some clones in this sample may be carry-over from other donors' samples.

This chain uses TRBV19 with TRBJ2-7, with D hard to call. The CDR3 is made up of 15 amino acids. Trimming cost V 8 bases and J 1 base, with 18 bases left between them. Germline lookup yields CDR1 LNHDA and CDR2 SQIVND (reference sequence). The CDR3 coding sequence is TGTGCCAGTGGGATTTCGGTGGATGGATCCTACGAGCAGTACTTC. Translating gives CASGISVDGSYEQYF.

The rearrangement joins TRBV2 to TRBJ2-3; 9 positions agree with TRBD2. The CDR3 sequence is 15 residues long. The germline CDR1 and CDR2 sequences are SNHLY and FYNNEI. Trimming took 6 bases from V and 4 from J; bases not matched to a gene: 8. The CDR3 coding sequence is TGTGCCAGCAGGGGAGATAGGACTAGCGCAGATACGCAGTATTTT. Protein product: CASRGDRTSADTQYF. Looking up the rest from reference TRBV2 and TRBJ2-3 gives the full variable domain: EPEVTQTPSHQVTQMGQEVILRCVPISNHLYFYWYRQILGQKVEFLVSFYNNEISEKSEIFDDQFSVERPDGSNFTLKIRSTKLEDSAMYFCASRGDRTSADTQYFGPGTRLTVL.

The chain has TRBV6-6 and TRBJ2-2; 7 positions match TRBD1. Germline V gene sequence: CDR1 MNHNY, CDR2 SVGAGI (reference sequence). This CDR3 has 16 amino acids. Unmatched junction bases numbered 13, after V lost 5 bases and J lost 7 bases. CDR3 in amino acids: CASSPRDSQAVGELFF. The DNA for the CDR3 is TGTGCCAGCAGTCCCCGGGACAGCCAAGCAGTCGGGGAGCTGTTTTTT.

CDR3 nucleotides: TGTGCCAGCAGCTCGACAGGGGCTCCTGAAGCTTTCTTT. It translates to CASSSTGAPEAFF. The chain combines TRBV7-3 with TRBJ1-1; TRBD1 agrees at 8 bases. Germline CDR1 SGHTA, CDR2 FQGTGA. CDR3 length equals 13 residues. V lost 4 bases, J lost 6 bases, and 4 bases stayed unmatched.

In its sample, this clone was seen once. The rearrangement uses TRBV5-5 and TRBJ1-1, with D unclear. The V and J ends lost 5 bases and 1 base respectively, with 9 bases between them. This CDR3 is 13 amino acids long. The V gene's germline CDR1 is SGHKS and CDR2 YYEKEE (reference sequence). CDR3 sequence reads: CASRISENTEAFF. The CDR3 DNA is TGTGCCAGCAGGATATCGGAGAACACTGAAGCTTTCTTT. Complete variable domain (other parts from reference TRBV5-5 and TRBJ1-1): DAGVTQSPTHLIKTRGQQVTLRCSPISGHKSVSWYQQVLGQGPQFIFQYYEKEERGRGNFPDRFSARQFPNYSSELNVNALLLGDSALYLCASRISENTEAFFGQGTRLTVV.

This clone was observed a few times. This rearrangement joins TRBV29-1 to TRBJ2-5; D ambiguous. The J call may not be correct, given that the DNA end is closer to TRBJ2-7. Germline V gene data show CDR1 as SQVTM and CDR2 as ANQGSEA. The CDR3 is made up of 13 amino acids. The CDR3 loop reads CSVGLAEPYEQYF. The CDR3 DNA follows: TGCAGCGTTGGGCTGGCGGAACCCTACGAGCAGTACTTC.

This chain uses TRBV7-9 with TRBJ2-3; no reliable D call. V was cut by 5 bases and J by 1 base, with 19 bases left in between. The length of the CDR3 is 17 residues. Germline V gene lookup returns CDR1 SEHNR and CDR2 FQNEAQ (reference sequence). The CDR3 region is CASSPPQNKSGTDTQYF. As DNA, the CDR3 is TGTGCCAGCAGCCCCCCTCAAAACAAATCCGGCACAGATACGCAGTATTTT.

The CDR3 DNA reads TGTGCCAGCAGCTTCACCCGGGAGGGCGAGCAGTACTTC. Translating gives CASSFTREGEQYF. The chain carries TRBV11-3 and TRBJ2-7, with TRBD2 matching 8 bases. This CDR3 comprises 13 residues. Germline assignment: CDR1 SGHNT and CDR2 YENEEA. Trimming took 3 bases from V and 6 from J; bases not matched to a gene: 4.